What follows are 30 T cell receptor beta chains derived from one specimen sequenced in a study of T-cell reconstitution after alpha-beta-depleted transplantation in children. Unique molecular identifiers were used in preparing the TCRbeta library. TCRdb re-called the PCR reads through MiXCR, storing one row per CDR3 protein. This table has 600,000 or so distinct CDR3 sequences, 20% to 25% appearing once. The source was PBMCs, mostly from graft donor cells, collected 360 days after TCRalphabeta/CD19-depleted stem cell transplant. These receptors all stem from a boy younger than two who had a stem cell transplant for acute myeloid leukemia, so the T cells may come from the graft donor.

CDR3 sequence: CAIGATTKSGTLHF. The DNA for the CDR3 is TGTGCCATCGGCGCTACGACTAAGTCGGGCACCCTCCACTTT. V usage is TRBV10-3 and J usage is TRBJ1-6; no clear D gene. This CDR3 is built from 14 residues. Deletions cut 8 bases from V and 14 bases from J, with 22 bases between. Germline assignment: CDR1 ENHRY and CDR2 SYGVKD.

The gene calls are TRBV28 and TRBJ2-7; D might be TRBD1 or TRBD2, each matching 5 bases. The CDR3 extends over 12 amino acids. V lost 6 bases and J 6 bases, leaving 12 bases between the germline ends. In germline, CDR1 is MDHEN, CDR2 SYDVKM. CDR3 bases: TGTGCCAGCAGCCGGGACGGTCTCGAGCAGTACGTC. Its protein product is CASSRDGLEQYV.

The V gene is TRBV5-1, the J gene TRBJ1-1, with TRBD1 matching 9 bases. The ends lost 4 bases at V and 4 bases at J; junction bases unmatched: 8. CDR1 and CDR2 (germline): SGHRS, YFSETQ. The CDR3 is 15 amino acids. CDR3 in amino acids: CASSVGQGMSTEAFF. The CDR3 DNA reads as TGCGCCAGCAGCGTAGGACAGGGGATGAGCACTGAAGCTTTCTTT.

This chain links TRBV28 with TRBJ2-7; tentative D call: TRBD1 (5 bases). The germline V and J ends were trimmed by 5 bases and 12 bases, with 20 bases remaining between them. The CDR3 covers 13 residues. Germline-derived CDR1 and CDR2 are MDHEN and SYDVKM. CDR3 in DNA: TGTGCCAGCAGTGCCCGGACAAGGGCCGGCGCGTACTTC. It codes for CASSARTRAGAYF.

This clonotype came up many times. The chain joins TRBV29-1 to TRBJ1-2; D unclear. The CDR3 contains 13 residues. V lost 6 bases, J lost 3 bases, and 14 bases lay in between. Germline V CDR1 and CDR2: SQVTM, ANQGSEA. The CDR3 is CSVEPGDDYGYTF. In nucleotides, the CDR3 is TGCAGCGTAGAACCAGGAGATGACTATGGCTACACCTTC. The complete variable domain, with remaining parts taken from reference TRBV29-1 and TRBJ1-2, reads SAVISQKPSRDICQRGTSLTIQCQVDSQVTMMFWYRQQPGQSLTLIATANQGSEATYESGFVIDKFPISRPNLTFSTLTVSNMSPEDSSIYLCSVEPGDDYGYTFGSGTRLTVV.

This clonotype was counted ten times or more. The V and J genes are TRBV20-1 and TRBJ1-1; D not certain. The CDR3 is 13 residues long. Trimming took 6 bases from V and 7 from J, leaving 18 bases between them. Looked up from germline, CDR1 is DFQATT and CDR2 is SNEGSKA (reference sequence). The CDR3 here is CSARRHGGNEAFF. The CDR3 bases are TGCAGTGCCCGGCGACACGGAGGTAATGAAGCTTTCTTT.

This chain connects TRBV5-6 to TRBJ1-1; D is possibly TRBD1 (5 bases). V shed 5 bases and J shed 6 bases, with 11 bases lying between them. The CDR3 totals 12 residues. Germline V lookup: CDR1 SGHDT, CDR2 YYEEEE. For the CDR3, the DNA is TGTGCCAGCAGATATGGACAAGCTGAAGCTTTCTTT. It translates to CASRYGQAEAFF.

This clonotype appeared a few times. The chain is built from TRBV2 and TRBJ2-1, with D perhaps TRBD1 or TRBD2 (6 bases each). Germline V CDR1 and CDR2: SNHLY, FYNNEI. The V end was cut by 4 bases, the J end by 1 base, with 11 bases between. The CDR3 is made up of 15 amino acids. CDR3 sequence (DNA): TGTGCCAGCAGTGCCCGGGGGCGATCCTACAATGAGCAGTTCTTC. As protein: CASSARGRSYNEQFF.

The chain employs TRBV18 and TRBJ2-7; TRBD2 aligns across 13 bases. The trim removed 0 bases at V and 5 bases at J, leaving 1 base unmatched. The CDR3 loop spans 15 amino acids. CDR1 is KGHSH and CDR2 is LQKENI in the germline V gene. CDR3 nucleotide sequence: TGTGCCAGCTCACCACCCGGGACTAGCGGGGACGAGCAGTACTTC. This gives the protein CASSPPGTSGDEQYF.

This clonotype was counted at least ten times. The J gene is TRBJ1-4, the V gene TRBV20-1; a weak D match, TRBD1 (6 bases). V lost 3 bases and J lost 5, with 13 bases in between. Germline V lookup: CDR1 DFQATT, CDR2 SNEGSKA (reference sequence). There are 14 residues in the CDR3. Here the CDR3 DNA reads TGCAGTGCTAGGGGGACACGGAAGAATGAAAAACTGTTTTTT. Its translation is CSARGTRKNEKLFF.

The chain couples TRBV20-1 to TRBJ1-1; D gene ambiguous. The germline V and J ends were trimmed by 8 bases and 1 base, with 14 bases remaining between them. CDR3 length equals 13 residues. CDR1 and CDR2 (germline): DFQATT, SNEGSKA (reference sequence). In DNA form, the CDR3 reads TGCAGTTCTCAGTGGAGGGCGAACACTGAAGCTTTCTTT. Translation: CSSQWRANTEAFF.

CDR3 sequence: CSAAGPNYNEQFF. Here the CDR3 DNA reads TGCAGCGCAGCGGGACCTAACTACAATGAGCAGTTCTTC. V gene TRBV29-1 combines with J gene TRBJ2-1; 7 bases are shared with TRBD2. The CDR3 is made up of 13 amino acids. Germline CDR1 reads SQVTM; CDR2 reads ANQGSEA. V was clipped by 7 bases and J by 3 bases; unmatched bases: 6.

The chain uses TRBV7-2 and TRBJ2-7; no clear D gene. In germline, CDR1 is SGHTA, CDR2 FQGNSA. The CDR3 is 15 amino acids. V shed 5 bases and J shed 0 bases, with 14 bases lying between them. The CDR3: CASSPWARGSYEQYF. The CDR3 coding sequence is TGTGCCAGCAGCCCCTGGGCCAGAGGCTCCTACGAGCAGTACTTC.

The table lists this clonotype with a few counts. The chain couples TRBV29-1 to TRBJ1-1, with D uncertain. The CDR3 length is 13 residues. V lost 4 bases to trimming and J lost 1 base, with 10 bases between them. Looked up from germline, CDR1 is SQVTM and CDR2 is ANQGSEA. The CDR3 protein is CSVGAGSNTEAFF. The CDR3 DNA is TGCAGCGTTGGGGCGGGTTCGAACACTGAAGCTTTCTTT.

This clonotype has ten or more counts. Here the CDR3 reads CSAQQGTRGPDYGYTF. In nucleotides, the CDR3 is TGCAGTGCTCAACAAGGAACGAGGGGCCCGGACTATGGCTACACCTTC. The chain has TRBV20-1 and TRBJ1-2; a weak D match, TRBD1 (5 bases). Germline CDR1 and CDR2: DFQATT and SNEGSKA (reference sequence). The CDR3 length is 16 residues. Trimming removed 5 bases at V and 3 bases at J, with 22 bases between.

The sample holds a few counts of this clonotype. This CDR3 reads CASTHPSGGEQFF. The CDR3 coding sequence is TGTGCCAGCACTCACCCTAGCGGGGGGGAGCAGTTCTTC. The chain links TRBV12-3 or TRBV12-4 to TRBJ2-1, with 11 bases aligning to TRBD2. V was clipped by 7 bases and J by 10 bases; unmatched bases: 6. This CDR3 comprises 13 residues.

This clonotype was picked up many times. As DNA, the CDR3 is TGTGCCAGCAGTTTATTTGCAGGAGCCGAAGAGACCCAGTACTTC. It translates to CASSLFAGAEETQYF. The chain employs TRBV28 and TRBJ2-5; D unclear. Germline CDR1 MDHEN, CDR2 SYDVKM. The CDR3 sequence is 15 residues long. V dropped 1 base and J dropped 3 bases, with 12 bases sitting between them.

The chain has TRBV12-3 or TRBV12-4 and TRBJ2-7; no reliable D call. The CDR3 contains 14 residues. V was clipped by 1 base and J by 4 bases, with 11 bases between them. This chain's CDR3 is CASSLGISFYEQYF. The DNA for the CDR3 is TGTGCCAGCAGTTTAGGGATCTCTTTTTACGAGCAGTACTTC.

A few counts support this clonotype. The chain employs TRBV15 and TRBJ2-1, with 7 bases that match TRBD2. V trimming: 3 bases; J trimming: 0 bases; junction bases outside the gene matches: 17. The CDR3 is 20 amino acids. The germline V gene encodes CDR1 LNHNV and CDR2 YYDKDF (reference sequence). The CDR3 region is CATSSSSGPNRFSSYNEQFF. The CDR3 coding sequence is TGTGCCACCAGCAGTTCTAGCGGACCCAACCGTTTTAGCTCCTACAATGAGCAGTTCTTC.

The V and J genes are TRBV2 and TRBJ1-5; D call uncertain. Germline CDR1 SNHLY, CDR2 FYNNEI. The CDR3 contains 13 residues. V lost 3 bases, J lost 3 bases, and 6 bases lay in between. The CDR3: CASSDRYNQPQHF. In DNA, the CDR3 is TGTGCCAGCAGTGACAGATACAATCAGCCCCAGCATTTT.

This clonotype was counted only a few times. The gene calls are TRBV21-1 and TRBJ2-7. TRBV21-1 is a known pseudogene. The CDR3 runs to 13 residues. The DNA of the CDR3 is TGTGCCAGCAGCAAAGCGCCGAGATACGAGCAGTACGTC. It yields the protein CASSKAPRYEQYV.

The chain uses TRBV20-1 and TRBJ2-5, with TRBD2 matching 10 bases. Unmatched junction bases numbered 5, after V lost 2 bases and J lost 2 bases. The CDR3 consists of 15 residues. CDR1 and CDR2 (germline): DFQATT, SNEGSKA (reference sequence). The CDR3 loop is CSARLAGDAQETQYF. The CDR3 coding sequence is TGCAGTGCTAGACTAGCGGGGGATGCGCAAGAGACCCAGTACTTC.

This clonotype appeared many times. The J gene is TRBJ2-1, the V gene TRBV10-3; 10 bases are shared with TRBD2. Germline CDR1 is ENHRY and CDR2 is SYGVKD. V dropped 10 bases and J dropped 5; count of bases not matched to a gene: 8. The length of the CDR3 is 14 residues. In nucleotides, the CDR3 is TGTGCCACCTTTCCTAGCGGGGGTAACAATGAGCAGTTCTTC. Its protein is CATFPSGGNNEQFF.

The chain carries TRBV5-1 and TRBJ2-3, with D possibly TRBD2 on 7 matching bases. The V end lost 0 bases, the J end lost 5 bases, and 10 bases lay between the germline ends. Per the germline V gene, CDR1 is SGHRS and CDR2 is YFSETQ. The CDR3 has 14 residues. As DNA, the CDR3 is TGCGCCAGCAGCTTGGGCGGGGGACAAGATACGCAGTATTTT. Encoded protein: CASSLGGGQDTQYF. The full variable domain, with the rest looked up from reference TRBV5-1 and TRBJ2-3, is KAGVTQTPRYLIKTRGQQVTLSCSPISGHRSVSWYQQTPGQGLQFLFEYFSETQRNKGNFPGRFSGRQFSNSRSEMNVSTLELGDSALYLCASSLGGGQDTQYFGPGTRLTVL.

The chain combines TRBV28 with TRBJ1-6; 7 nucleotides match TRBD1. V shed 4 bases and J 12 bases; nucleotides not matched to a gene: 6. The V gene's germline CDR1 is MDHEN and CDR2 SYDVKM. The CDR3 length is 13 residues. The CDR3 reads CASSSRGARPLHF. DNA for the CDR3: TGTGCCAGCAGTTCCAGGGGGGCACGACCCCTCCACTTT.

The CDR3 protein is CSVVVSGNTIYF. CDR3 DNA: TGCAGCGTTGTAGTATCTGGAAACACCATATATTTT. The chain joins TRBV29-1 to TRBJ1-3; no definite D call. CDR3 length: 12 amino acids. In germline, CDR1 is SQVTM, CDR2 ANQGSEA. Trimming removed 4 bases from V and 1 base from J, with 5 bases in between.

V is TRBV24-1 and J is TRBJ2-1; TRBD2 aligns across 8 bases. CDR1 and CDR2 (germline): KGHDR, SFDVKD. CDR3 length: 15 residues. Losses at the gene ends were 3 bases for V and 8 bases for J; bases not matched to a gene: 8. DNA of the CDR3: TGTGCCACCAGTGATCCCGGGGGGGCCAGGGATGAGCAGTTCTTC. Protein sequence: CATSDPGGARDEQFF.

This clonotype was seen more than once but under ten times. The chain has TRBV11-1 and TRBJ2-4, with a weak D call TRBD1 (5 bases). Deletions cut 7 bases from V and 0 bases from J, with 13 bases between. Germline loops: CDR1 SGHAT, CDR2 FQDESV (reference sequence). The CDR3 spans 15 residues. The CDR3 loop reads CASNLMDKAKNIQYF. The CDR3 DNA reads as TGTGCCAGCAACCTAATGGACAAAGCCAAAAACATTCAGTACTTC.

CDR3 amino acids: CASSEGTYYEQYF. The CDR3, as DNA: TGTGCCAGCAGCGAAGGGACCTACTACGAGCAGTACTTC. This chain connects TRBV7-9 to TRBJ2-7; D possibly matches TRBD1 or TRBD2 (5 bases each). Germline CDR1 and CDR2: SEHNR and FQNEAQ (reference sequence). With 5 bases removed from V and 3 bases from J, the gap between germline ends came to 11 bases. CDR3 length equals 13 residues.

V gene TRBV25-1 combines with J gene TRBJ2-7; D tentatively fits TRBD1 or TRBD2 (5 bases each). The CDR3 has 15 amino acids. V was clipped by 3 bases and J by 2 bases, with 14 bases between them. The germline V gene has CDR1 MGHDK and CDR2 SYGVNS. The CDR3 DNA is TGTGCCAGCAGTGAGGCCCCGGGACGGGCCTACGAGCAGTACTTC. Translated: CASSEAPGRAYEQYF.